Given below is one T cell receptor (beta chain) in context. Profiled with immunoSEQ multiplex PCR; TCRdb holds only in-frame clones, not every one. The table includes roughly 250,000 clones, approximately 90% detected once. The sample belongs to a study of blood T cell repertoires in COVID-19. V shed 0 bases and J shed 1 base, with 13 bases lying between them. CDR1 is SGHKS and CDR2 is YYEKEE in the germline V gene (reference sequence). This CDR3 contains 16 residues. Sequenced: peripheral blood. The TCR comes from a woman in her forties with acute or convalescent COVID-19. The J gene is TRBJ1-2, the V gene TRBV5-5; D remains ambiguous. The CDR3 reads CASSLGPRGFNYGYTF. The CDR3 nucleotides read TGTGCCAGCAGCTTGGGCCCACGGGGATTTAACTATGGCTACACCTTC.